Below are 22 T cell receptor beta chains sequenced from a single sample in a study of T cells in Graves' hyperthyroidism and ophthalmopathy. RNA transcripts were the template for amplifying TCR beta CDR3 regions. During a first-round RT-PCR of the TCR CDR3, the HTBI primer set was used. From the multiplex PCR reads, TCRdb called clonotypes with MiXCR, one entry per CDR3 protein. The sample shows around 370,000 distinct CDR3 sequences, about 18% of them seen only once. Sequencing input: blood. The receptors shown here come from a man younger than 35 with Graves' ophthalmopathy.

There are many counts of this clonotype. The chain couples TRBV6-6 to TRBJ2-3, with D unclear. The V and J ends lost 2 bases and 6 bases respectively, with 15 bases between them. CDR3 length: 15 residues. Germline V gene sequence: CDR1 MNHNY, CDR2 SVGAGI (reference sequence). Here the CDR3 DNA reads TGTGCCAGCAGTTACACGAAAGACACCTCGGATACGCAGTATTTT. It is translated as CASSYTKDTSDTQYF.

The chain is built from TRBV28 and TRBJ2-7; 7 nucleotides line up with TRBD2. The CDR3 runs 14 residues. The germline V gene has CDR1 MDHEN and CDR2 SYDVKM. With 5 bases clipped from V and 2 bases from J, the junction kept 6 bases outside the gene matches. CDR3 nucleotides: TGTGCCAGCAGTGTTAGCGGGCGTGCCTACGAGCAGTACTTC. Translation gives CASSVSGRAYEQYF.

V gene TRBV4-1 combines with J gene TRBJ2-5; D might be TRBD1 (5 bases). The V gene's germline CDR1 is MGHRA and CDR2 YSYEKL. The length of the CDR3 is 15 residues. Trimming took 5 bases from V and 5 from J, leaving 18 bases between them. CDR3: CASSSPGKNKETQYF. CDR3 coding DNA: TGCGCCAGCAGCTCCCCAGGGAAGAACAAGGAGACCCAGTACTTC.

In its sample, this clonotype was seen many times. DNA of the CDR3: TGTGCCAGCTCACCCCCGGGCGACAACACTGAAGCTTTCTTT. Protein product: CASSPPGDNTEAFF. V is TRBV18 and J is TRBJ1-1; unclear D gene. Germline CDR1 KGHSH, CDR2 LQKENI. V dropped 3 bases and J dropped 2 bases, with 10 bases sitting between them. This CDR3 has 14 amino acids.

This clonotype has a count of ten or more. This chain connects TRBV7-9 to TRBJ1-1; D remains ambiguous. Trimming removed 4 bases from V and 9 bases from J, with 9 bases in between. The CDR3 extends over 11 amino acids. The germline CDR1 and CDR2 sequences are SEHNR and FQNEAQ (reference sequence). The DNA for the CDR3 is TGTGCCAGCAGCTGGAGTGGTAAAGCTTTCTTT. As protein: CASSWSGKAFF.

This clonotype has at least ten counts. The chain couples TRBV2 to TRBJ2-6; tentative D call: TRBD1 (6 bases). The CDR3 runs to 18 residues. The germline CDR1 and CDR2 sequences are SNHLY and FYNNEI. Between the trimmed V and J ends, which lost 5 bases and 4 bases, there was a span of 21 bases. The CDR3 region has the DNA TGTGCCAGCAGTCCAAGGGGACAAATCCAAACCGGGGCCAACGTCCTGACTTTC. As protein: CASSPRGQIQTGANVLTF.

Comment on this clonotype: A read error may explain this, as a much larger clone is one base away. The V gene is TRBV7-3, the J gene TRBJ2-3; no definite D call. The DNA end is a closer match to TRBJ1-5, so the J assignment may be wrong. CDR1 is SGHTA, CDR2 FQGTGA, per germline. The CDR3 loop spans 17 amino acids. The CDR3 nucleotides are TGTGCCAGCAGCTTAGTAGGACTAGCGGGGTTCACAGATACGCAGCATTTT. It translates to CASSLVGLAGFTDTQHF.

In its sample, this clonotype was seen once. The J gene is TRBJ2-1, the V gene TRBV12-3 or TRBV12-4; 8 nucleotides match TRBD1. Losses at the gene ends were 1 base for V and 10 bases for J; bases not matched to a gene: 6. CDR3 length: 14 residues. The chain's CDR3 is CASSLGQGRREQFF. CDR3 coding DNA: TGTGCCAGCAGTTTAGGACAGGGGCGGAGGGAGCAGTTCTTC.

This clonotype has a count of ten or more. Here the CDR3 reads CASADNYYEQYF. The CDR3 coding sequence is TGTGCCAGCGCCGACAATTACTACGAGCAGTACTTC. This chain joins TRBV11-2 and TRBJ2-7; D remains ambiguous. Per the germline V gene, CDR1 is SGHAT and CDR2 is FQNNGV. CDR3 length: 12 residues. V shed 8 bases and J shed 3 bases, with 11 bases lying between them.

There are a few counts of this clonotype. CDR3 residues: CASSEGRGLEAFF. The CDR3 DNA is TGTGCCAGCAGTGAGGGCAGGGGGCTTGAAGCTTTCTTT. V is TRBV2 and J is TRBJ1-1; 8 bases align to TRBD1. The V gene's germline CDR1 is SNHLY and CDR2 FYNNEI. The CDR3 contains 13 residues. Trimming took 3 bases from V and 7 from J; bases not matched to a gene: 4.

In this sample, this clonotype turned up a few times. V is TRBV3-1 and J is TRBJ2-1; D might be TRBD1 or TRBD2, each matching 5 bases. CDR3 length: 13 residues. Trimming shortened V by 1 base and J by 6 bases, and 7 bases separated the two germline ends. Germline V CDR1 and CDR2: LGHDT, YNNKEL (reference sequence). CDR3 sequence (DNA): TGTGCCAGCAGCCAAGGGGACGGCAATGAGCAGTTCTTC. This gives the protein CASSQGDGNEQFF.

The J gene is TRBJ1-5, the V gene TRBV11-2, with D perhaps matching TRBD1 (5 bases). In germline, CDR1 is SGHAT, CDR2 FQNNGV. The ends were cut back, 5 bases at V and 4 bases at J, with 15 bases in the middle. This CDR3 has 15 residues. The CDR3 DNA follows: TGTGCCAGCAGCCAAGGGCAGGGAGGAAATCAGCCCCAGCATTTT. Encoded protein: CASSQGQGGNQPQHF.

This clonotype was detected only a few times. The genes are TRBV5-4 and TRBJ1-1; 7 bases are a match to TRBD1. V shed 3 bases, J shed 2 bases, and the junction held 4 bases outside the gene matches. CDR3 length: 14 residues. Germline V lookup: CDR1 SGHNT, CDR2 YYREEE (reference sequence). CDR3 in DNA: TGTGCCAGCAGCTGGGGACAGTCAAACACTGAAGCTTTCTTT. It translates to CASSWGQSNTEAFF.

This chain connects TRBV13 to TRBJ1-1; 8 bases are shared with TRBD1. Trimming removed 4 bases from V and 11 bases from J; junction bases left unmatched: 6. Germline V lookup: CDR1 PRHDT, CDR2 FYEKMQ (reference sequence). This CDR3 spans 12 amino acids. The CDR3 DNA follows: TGTGCCAGCAGCTATCGGACAGGGAGGGCTTTCTTT. Translation gives CASSYRTGRAFF.

This clonotype was detected a few times. The chain carries TRBV20-1 and TRBJ2-7; 8 bases align to TRBD2. Trimming removed 6 bases from V and 7 bases from J; junction bases left unmatched: 14. The germline V gene encodes CDR1 DFQATT and CDR2 SNEGSKA (reference sequence). The CDR3 extends over 14 amino acids. The CDR3 reads CSADPGLELREQYF. The DNA of the CDR3 is TGCAGTGCCGACCCGGGACTAGAATTAAGGGAGCAGTACTTC.

This clonotype was recorded at least ten times. The chain uses TRBV12-3 or TRBV12-4 and TRBJ2-3, with D possibly matching TRBD1 (6 bases). Trimming left V 6 bases short and J 10 bases short, with 23 bases between. The CDR3 has 15 amino acids. CDR3 nucleotide sequence: TGTGCCAGCAGAACAACGCCGGGACATATTACCGCGCAGTATTTT. This codes for CASRTTPGHITAQYF.

This rearrangement joins TRBV3-1 to TRBJ2-2; 7 bases fit TRBD1. The CDR3 has 16 amino acids. Germline CDR1 reads LGHDT; CDR2 reads YNNKEL (reference sequence). V shed 4 bases, J shed 4 bases, and the junction held 9 bases outside the gene matches. CDR3 residues: CASSPGEGASTGELFF. The DNA of the CDR3 is TGTGCCAGCAGCCCCGGAGAGGGGGCAAGCACCGGGGAGCTGTTTTTT.

The chain joins TRBV7-2 to TRBJ2-7, with a possible D match to TRBD2 (5 bases). V was pared by 5 bases and J by 6 bases, with 20 bases between. From germline, CDR1 is SGHTA and CDR2 FQGNSA. This CDR3 has 15 amino acids. CDR3 bases: TGTGCCAGCAGCCCCTTCGGGCGAGCGGACCCCGAGCAGTACTTC. It encodes CASSPFGRADPEQYF.

The chain has TRBV3-1 and TRBJ1-2, with D unclear. Trimming took off 0 bases at V and 8 bases at J, with 13 bases between the two ends. This CDR3 contains 14 residues. CDR1 and CDR2 (germline): LGHDT, YNNKEL (reference sequence). CDR3 sequence (DNA): TGTGCCAGCAGCCAAGATAACGGAGTGAGGGGCTACACCTTC. Protein: CASSQDNGVRGYTF.

This clonotype was seen repeatedly, ten times or more. This chain connects TRBV12-3 or TRBV12-4 to TRBJ2-7; TRBD1 matches 7 bases. This CDR3 is built from 14 residues. The J segment lost 9 bases and the V segment lost 3 bases, leaving 11 bases of the junction unmatched. CDR3 protein: CASSFPDRFSGQYF. The DNA for the CDR3 is TGTGCCAGCAGTTTCCCGGACAGGTTCTCGGGGCAGTACTTC.

This clonotype has at least ten counts. This chain uses TRBV20-1 with TRBJ1-2, with TRBD1 matching 7 bases. Germline CDR1 is DFQATT and CDR2 is SNEGSKA (reference sequence). The CDR3 contains 13 residues. Trimming took 0 bases from V and 8 from J; bases not matched to a gene: 6. DNA for the CDR3: TGCAGTGCTAGAGATAACCAGGGGGACGGCTACACCTTC. It is translated as CSARDNQGDGYTF.

This sequence joins TRBV10-3 and TRBJ2-2; TRBD2 might be the D (5 bases). The CDR3 sequence is 13 residues long. Trimming took off 11 bases at V and 0 bases at J, with 10 bases between the two ends. The germline gives CDR1 ENHRY, CDR2 SYGVKD. CDR3 residues: CAVAGPNTGELFF. Here the CDR3 DNA reads TGTGCCGTCGCGGGCCCGAACACCGGGGAGCTGTTTTTT.